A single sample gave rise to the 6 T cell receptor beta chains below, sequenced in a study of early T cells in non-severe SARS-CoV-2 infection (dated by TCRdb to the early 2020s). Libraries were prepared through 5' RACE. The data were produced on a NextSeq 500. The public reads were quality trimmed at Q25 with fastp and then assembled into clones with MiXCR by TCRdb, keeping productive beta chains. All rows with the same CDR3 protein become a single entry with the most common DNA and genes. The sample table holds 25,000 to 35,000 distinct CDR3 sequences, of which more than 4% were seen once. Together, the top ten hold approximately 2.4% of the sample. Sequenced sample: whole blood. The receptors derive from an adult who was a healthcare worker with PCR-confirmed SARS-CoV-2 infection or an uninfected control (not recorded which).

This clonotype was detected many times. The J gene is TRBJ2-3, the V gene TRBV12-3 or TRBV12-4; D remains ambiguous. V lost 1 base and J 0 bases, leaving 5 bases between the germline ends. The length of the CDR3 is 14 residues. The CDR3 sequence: CASSLGLSTDTQYF. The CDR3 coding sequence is TGTGCCAGCAGTTTAGGGCTCAGCACAGATACGCAGTATTTT.

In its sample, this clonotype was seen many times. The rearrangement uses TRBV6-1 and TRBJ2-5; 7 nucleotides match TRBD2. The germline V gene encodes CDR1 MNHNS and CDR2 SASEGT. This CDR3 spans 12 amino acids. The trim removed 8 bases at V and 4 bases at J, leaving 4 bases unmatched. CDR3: CASGTGGETQYF. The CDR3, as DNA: TGTGCCAGCGGAACGGGGGGAGAGACCCAGTACTTC.

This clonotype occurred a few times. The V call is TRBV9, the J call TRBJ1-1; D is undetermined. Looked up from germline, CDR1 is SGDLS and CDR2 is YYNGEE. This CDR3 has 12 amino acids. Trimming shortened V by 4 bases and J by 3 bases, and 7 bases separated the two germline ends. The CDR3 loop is CASSPADTEAFF. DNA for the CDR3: TGTGCCAGCAGCCCAGCGGACACTGAAGCTTTCTTT.

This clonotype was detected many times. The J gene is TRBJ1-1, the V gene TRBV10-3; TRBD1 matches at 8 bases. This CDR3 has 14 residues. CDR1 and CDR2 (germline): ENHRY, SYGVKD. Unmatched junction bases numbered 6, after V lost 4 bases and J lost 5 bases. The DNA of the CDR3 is TGTGCCATCAGTGGGTCAGGGGGCAGGACTGAAGCTTTCTTT. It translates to CAISGSGGRTEAFF.

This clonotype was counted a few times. The CDR3 protein is CASTPDWANSYEQYF. In DNA, the CDR3 is TGTGCCAGCACCCCGGACTGGGCAAACTCCTACGAGCAGTACTTC. This chain uses TRBV6-1 with TRBJ2-7; weak D call: TRBD2 (5 bases). Per germline, CDR1 MNHNS and CDR2 SASEGT. The ends were cut back, 7 bases at V and 0 bases at J, with 16 bases in the middle. The CDR3 has 15 residues.

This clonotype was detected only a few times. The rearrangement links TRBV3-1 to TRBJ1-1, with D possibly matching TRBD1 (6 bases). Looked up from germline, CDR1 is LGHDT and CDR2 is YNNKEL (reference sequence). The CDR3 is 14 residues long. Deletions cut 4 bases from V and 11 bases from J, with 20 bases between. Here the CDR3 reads CASSPYREGVDAFF. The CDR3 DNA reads TGTGCCAGCAGCCCCTACCGCGAGGGGGTAGACGCTTTCTTT. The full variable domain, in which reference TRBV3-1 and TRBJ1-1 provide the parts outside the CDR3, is DTAVSQTPKYLVTQMGNDKSIKCEQNLGHDTMYWYKQDSKKFLKIMFSYNNKELIINETVPNRFSPKSPDKAHLNLHINSLELGDSAVYFCASSPYREGVDAFFGQGTRLTVV.